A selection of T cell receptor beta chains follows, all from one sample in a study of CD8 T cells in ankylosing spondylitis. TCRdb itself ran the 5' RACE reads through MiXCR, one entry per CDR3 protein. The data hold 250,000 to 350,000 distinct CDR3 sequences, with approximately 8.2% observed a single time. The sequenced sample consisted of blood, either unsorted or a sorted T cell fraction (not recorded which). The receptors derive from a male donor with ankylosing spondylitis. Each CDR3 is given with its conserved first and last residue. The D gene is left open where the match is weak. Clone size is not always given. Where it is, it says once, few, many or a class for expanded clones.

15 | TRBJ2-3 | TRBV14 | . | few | CASSQLGEAPDTQYF | TGTGCCAGCAGCCAATTGGGGGAAGCCCCAGATACGCAGTATTTT
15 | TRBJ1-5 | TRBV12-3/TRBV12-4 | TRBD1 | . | CASRGTGDVDQPQHF | TGTGCCAGCAGGGGGACAGGGGACGTCGATCAGCCCCAGCATTTT
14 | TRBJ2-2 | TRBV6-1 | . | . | CASSTGGGTGELFF | TGTGCCAGCAGTACCGGAGGGGGCACCGGGGAGCTGTTTTTT
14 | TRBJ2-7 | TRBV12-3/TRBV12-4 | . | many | CASSQAGQPYEQYF | TGTGCCAGCAGTCAAGCCGGACAGCCTTACGAGCAGTACTTC
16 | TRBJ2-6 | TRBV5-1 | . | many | CASSFSGLSGANVLTF | TGCGCCAGCAGCTTTTCAGGGTTGTCTGGGGCCAACGTCCTGACTTTC
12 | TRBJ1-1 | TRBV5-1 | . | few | CASRGGQTEAFF | TGCGCCAGCAGGGGCGGGCAGACTGAAGCTTTCTTT
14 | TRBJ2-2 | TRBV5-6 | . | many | CASSLVPVTGELFF | TGTGCCAGCAGCTTGGTACCCGTCACCGGGGAGCTGTTTTTT
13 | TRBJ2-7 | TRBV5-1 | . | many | CASSLAAGYEQYF | TGCGCCAGCAGCTTGGCCGCAGGCTACGAGCAGTACTTC
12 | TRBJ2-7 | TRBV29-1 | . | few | CSVVGLGREQYF | TGCAGCGTTGTAGGGCTTGGTCGCGAGCAGTACTTC
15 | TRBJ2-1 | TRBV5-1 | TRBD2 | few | CASSFSTSGSFEQFF | TGCGCCAGCAGCTTTTCTACTAGCGGGAGTTTCGAGCAGTTCTTC
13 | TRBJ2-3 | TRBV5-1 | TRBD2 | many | CASSWSGRDTQYF | TGCGCCAGCAGCTGGAGCGGGAGGGATACGCAGTATTTT
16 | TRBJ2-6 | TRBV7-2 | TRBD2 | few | CAGGDLTLGGANVLTF | TGTGCCGGGGGGGACTTAACCTTAGGTGGGGCCAACGTCCTGACTTTC
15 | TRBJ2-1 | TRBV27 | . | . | CASSSRTARYNEQFF | TGTGCCAGCAGTTCCCGGACCGCTCGCTACAATGAGCAGTTCTTC
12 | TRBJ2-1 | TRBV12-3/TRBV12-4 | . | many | CASSSTGNEQFF | TGTGCCAGCAGTTCAACGGGCAATGAGCAGTTCTTC
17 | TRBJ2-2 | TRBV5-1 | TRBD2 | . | CASSRPLAGDGSGELFF | TGCGCCAGCAGCCGCCCCCTAGCGGGAGACGGGTCCGGGGAGCTGTTTTTT
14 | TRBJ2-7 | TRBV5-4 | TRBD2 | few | CASSGRLAGSEQYF | TGTGCCAGCAGCGGCAGACTAGCGGGAAGCGAGCAGTACTTC
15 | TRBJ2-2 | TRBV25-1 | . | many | CASSELIGGTGELFF | TGTGCCAGCAGTGAATTGATAGGGGGCACCGGGGAGCTGTTTTTT
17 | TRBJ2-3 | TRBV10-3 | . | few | CAISESRQEPSTDTQYF | TGTGCCATCAGTGAGTCGCGCCAAGAACCTAGCACAGATACGCAGTATTTT
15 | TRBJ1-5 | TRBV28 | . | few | CASRAQGGWSQPQHF | TGTGCCAGCAGAGCACAAGGGGGGTGGAGTCAGCCCCAGCATTTT
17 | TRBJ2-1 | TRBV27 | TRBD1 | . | CASSTYSGTGFYNEQFF | TGTGCCAGCAGTACCTACTCCGGGACAGGGTTCTACAATGAGCAGTTCTTC
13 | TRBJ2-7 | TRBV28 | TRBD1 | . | CASSLQGEYEQYF | TGTGCCAGCAGTCTACAGGGGGAATACGAGCAGTACTTC
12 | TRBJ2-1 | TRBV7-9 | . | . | CASSFIGHEQFF | TGTGCCAGCAGCTTTATTGGACATGAGCAGTTCTTC
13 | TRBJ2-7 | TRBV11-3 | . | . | CASSLVQGFEQYF | TGTGCCAGCAGCTTAGTACAGGGCTTCGAGCAGTACTTC
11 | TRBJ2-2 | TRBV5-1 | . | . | CASSRSGELFF | TGCGCCAGCAGCCGTAGCGGGGAGCTGTTTTTT
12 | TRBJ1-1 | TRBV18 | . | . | CASSRQDTEAFF | TGTGCCAGCTCACGACAGGACACTGAAGCTTTCTTT
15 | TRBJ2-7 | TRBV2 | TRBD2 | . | CASRRLAGGSYEQYF | TGTGCCAGCAGACGACTAGCGGGAGGGTCCTACGAGCAGTACTTC
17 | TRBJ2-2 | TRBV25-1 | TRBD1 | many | CASSEHRGGRGTGELFF | TGTGCCAGCAGTGAACATCGAGGGGGCAGGGGCACCGGGGAGCTGTTTTTT
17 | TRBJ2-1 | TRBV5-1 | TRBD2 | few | CASSLRGLAGGPDEQFF | TGCGCCAGCAGCTTGAGGGGGCTAGCGGGAGGGCCCGATGAGCAGTTCTTC
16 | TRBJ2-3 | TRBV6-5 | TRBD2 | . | CASSYSAGGSTDTQYF | TGTGCCAGCAGTTACTCGGCGGGGGGTAGCACAGATACGCAGTATTTT
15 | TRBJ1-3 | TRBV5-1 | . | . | CASALQQASGNTIYF | TGCGCCAGCGCCCTACAACAAGCCTCTGGAAACACCATATATTTT
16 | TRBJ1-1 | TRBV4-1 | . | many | CASSQDAMGGYTEAFF | TGCGCCAGCAGCCAAGACGCGATGGGGGGCTACACTGAAGCTTTCTTT
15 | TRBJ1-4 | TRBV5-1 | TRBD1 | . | CASSSAGTGSEKLFF | TGCGCCAGCAGTTCGGCCGGGACAGGGAGTGAAAAACTGTTTTTT
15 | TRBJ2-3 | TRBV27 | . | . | CASSPWQPRTDTQYF | TGTGCCAGCAGTCCGTGGCAGCCCAGGACCGATACGCAGTATTTT
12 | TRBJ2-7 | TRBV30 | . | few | CAWRRVLGEQYF | TGTGCCTGGCGTAGGGTCTTAGGCGAGCAGTACTTC
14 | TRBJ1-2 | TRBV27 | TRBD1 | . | CASSFGTEFYGYTF | TGTGCCAGCAGTTTCGGGACAGAGTTCTATGGCTACACCTTC
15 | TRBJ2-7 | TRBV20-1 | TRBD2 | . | CSAPIPGLAGYEQYF | TGCAGTGCCCCAATCCCCGGACTAGCGGGATACGAGCAGTACTTC
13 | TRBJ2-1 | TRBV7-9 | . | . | CASSLMGTDEQFF | TGTGCCAGCAGCCTCATGGGAACGGATGAGCAGTTCTTC
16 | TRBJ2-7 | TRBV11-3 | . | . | CASSLGGRWLRDEQYF | TGTGCCAGCAGCTTAGGGGGTCGGTGGCTTAGGGACGAGCAGTACTTC
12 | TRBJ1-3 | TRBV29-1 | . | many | CSVEGSGNTIYF | TGCAGCGTTGAAGGGTCTGGAAACACCATATATTTT
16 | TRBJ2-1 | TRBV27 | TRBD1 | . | CASSTGSDRGLNFRFF | TGTGCCAGCAGTACGGGCAGCGACAGGGGGCTAAATTTCCGGTTCTTC
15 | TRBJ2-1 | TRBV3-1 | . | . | CASRLTGTPNNEQFF | TGTGCCAGCAGACTAACCGGGACCCCCAACAATGAGCAGTTCTTC
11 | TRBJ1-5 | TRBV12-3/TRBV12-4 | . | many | CASSLSQPQHF | TGTGCCAGCAGCTTAAGTCAGCCCCAGCATTTT
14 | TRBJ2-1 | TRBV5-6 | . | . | CASSFKLDSNEQFF | TGTGCCAGCAGCTTCAAGTTGGACTCCAATGAGCAGTTCTTC
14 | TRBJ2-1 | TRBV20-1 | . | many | CSARGFREVNEQFF | TGCAGTGCTAGGGGATTTCGCGAAGTCAATGAGCAGTTCTTC
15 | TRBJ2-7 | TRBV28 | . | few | CASSSRQLTTSEQYF | TGTGCCAGCAGTTCACGACAACTGACAACCTCCGAGCAGTACTTC
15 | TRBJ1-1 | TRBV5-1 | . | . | CASSLEQGPGTEAFF | TGCGCCAGCAGCTTGGAGCAGGGGCCGGGGACTGAAGCTTTCTTT
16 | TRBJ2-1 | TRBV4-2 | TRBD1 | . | CASSQVGTGAYNEQFF | TGTGCCAGCAGCCAAGTAGGGACAGGGGCCTACAATGAGCAGTTCTTC
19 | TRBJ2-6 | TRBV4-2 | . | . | CASSPVGRAHPSGANVLTF | TGTGCCAGCAGCCCGGTAGGCAGGGCCCACCCCTCTGGGGCCAACGTCCTGACTTTC
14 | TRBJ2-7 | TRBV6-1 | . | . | CASSSNTGGYEQYF | TGTGCCAGCAGCTCCAACACAGGAGGCTACGAGCAGTACTTC
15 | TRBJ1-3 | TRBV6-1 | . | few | CASSRRTTSGNTIYF | TGTGCCAGCAGTAGACGTACTACCTCTGGAAACACCATATATTTT
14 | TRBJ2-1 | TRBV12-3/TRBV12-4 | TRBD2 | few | CASSSSGRADEQFF | TGTGCCAGCAGTTCTAGCGGGAGGGCCGATGAGCAGTTCTTC
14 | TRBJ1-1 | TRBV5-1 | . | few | CASSLGLTESKAFF | TGCGCCAGCAGCTTGGGGTTAACAGAAAGTAAAGCTTTCTTT
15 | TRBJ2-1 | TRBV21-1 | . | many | CARKPGGSSYNEQFF | TGTGCCAGAAAACCAGGCGGGAGCTCCTACAATGAGCAGTTCTTC
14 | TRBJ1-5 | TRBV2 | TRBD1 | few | CASRPDRGGQPQHF | TGTGCCAGCAGACCCGACAGGGGGGGTCAGCCCCAGCATTTT
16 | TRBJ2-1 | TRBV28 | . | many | CASSSTGSFSYNEQFF | TGTGCCAGCAGTTCAACCGGCAGCTTCTCCTACAATGAGCAGTTCTTC
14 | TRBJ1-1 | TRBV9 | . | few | CASSVAGRDTEAFF | TGTGCCAGCAGCGTAGCTGGGCGGGACACTGAAGCTTTCTTT
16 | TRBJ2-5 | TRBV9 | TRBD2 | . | CASSGYSGRAVETQYF | TGTGCCAGCAGCGGATATAGCGGGAGGGCCGTGGAGACCCAGTACTTC
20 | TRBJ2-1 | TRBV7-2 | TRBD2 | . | CASSLAGGLAANRGYNEQFF | TGTGCCAGCAGCTTAGCGGGAGGACTAGCGGCAAACCGGGGTTACAATGAGCAGTTCTTC
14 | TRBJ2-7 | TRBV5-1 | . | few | CASSKQTANYEQYF | TGCGCCAGCAGCAAACAGACAGCGAACTACGAGCAGTACTTC
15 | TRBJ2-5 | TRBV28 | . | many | CASSPHGRSQETQYF | TGTGCCAGCAGTCCCCACGGGCGGAGTCAAGAGACCCAGTACTTC